Below, 21 T cell receptor beta chains from the same sample are listed, as sequenced in a study of lung T cells in sarcoidosis with Löfgren's syndrome. TCRdb fed the reads into MiXCR, producing one record per CDR3 protein. The sample shows roughly 63,000 distinct CDR3 sequences, 21% of them seen only once. The sequencing sample was made of CD4+ T cells from PBMCs. The receptors were sampled from a human donor with sarcoidosis (Löfgren's syndrome or another form), or a control subject (not recorded which).

This chain uses TRBV10-3 with TRBJ2-1; D possibly uses TRBD1 or TRBD2 (5 bases each). From germline, CDR1 is ENHRY and CDR2 SYGVKD. Trimming removed 7 bases at V and 5 bases at J, with 15 bases between. The CDR3 consists of 14 residues. This chain's CDR3 is CAITGAPRNNEQFF. The CDR3 DNA is TGTGCCATCACCGGGGCCCCTAGGAACAATGAGCAGTTCTTC.

By sample fraction, this clonotype is medium-sized. The J gene is TRBJ2-3, the V gene TRBV6-1; 10 bases are a match to TRBD2. This CDR3 is built from 16 residues. Trimming at V came to 7 bases and at J to 1 base, leaving 8 bases not matched to a gene. Germline lookup yields CDR1 MNHNS and CDR2 SASEGT. The CDR3 sequence: CASKPGTSAGTDTQYF. The CDR3 bases are TGTGCCAGCAAACCTGGGACTAGCGCAGGCACAGATACGCAGTATTTT.

This clonotype showed up many times. The chain has TRBV20-1 and TRBJ2-7; D uncertain. The V gene's germline CDR1 is DFQATT and CDR2 SNEGSKA (reference sequence). V was shortened by 3 bases and J by 3 bases, with 6 bases between the two germline ends. This CDR3 has 11 amino acids. As DNA, the CDR3 is TGCAGTGCTAGGACCGGCTACGAGCAGTACTTC. Translated, it gives CSARTGYEQYF.

Points on this clonotype: Germline and junction disagree at one end, which may indicate a read error. The chain has TRBV12-3 or TRBV12-4 and TRBJ1-1; D is undetermined. The CDR3 length is 16 residues. CDR3 sequence reads: CASSRITPAMNTDAFF. The CDR3 DNA reads as TGTGCCAGCAGCCGAATTACCCCAGCCATGAACACTGACGCTTTCTTT.

For the CDR3, the DNA is TGTGCCAGTAGATCAGGACAGGGGCCCAATACGCAGTATTTT. Its translation is CASRSGQGPNTQYF. The chain carries TRBV19 and TRBJ2-3; 9 bases map to TRBD1. With 6 bases clipped from V and 7 bases from J, the junction kept 8 bases outside the gene matches. The V gene's germline CDR1 is LNHDA and CDR2 SQIVND (reference sequence). This CDR3 has 14 residues.

This clonotype was seen ten or more times. At one of its ends the junction is not consistent with the germline gene, which may arise from a read error. This chain uses TRBV7-2 with TRBJ1-1; possibly TRBD1 for D (5 bases). This CDR3 has 13 residues. The germline CDR1 and CDR2 sequences are SGHTA and FQGNSA. The DNA of the CDR3 is TGTGCCAGCAGCTTAGTGGGACGCCCTGAGGCTTTCTTT. As protein: CASSLVGRPEAFF.

Only a few counts were recorded for this clonotype. A much more abundant neighbour one base away suggests this may be a read error. The chain combines TRBV6-1 with TRBJ2-2; 11 bases align to TRBD2. The CDR3 has 16 residues. The germline V gene encodes CDR1 MNHNS and CDR2 SASEGT. The V segment lost 3 bases and the J segment 3 bases; nucleotides outside the gene matches: 3. Written as DNA, the CDR3 is TGTGCCAGCAGTGATAGCGGGGGGGTGTACACCGGGGAGCTGTTTTTT. Its protein is CASSDSGGVYTGELFF.

Ten or more counts support this clonotype. The CDR3 here is CASSSLGLVSYEQYF. In DNA form, the CDR3 reads TGTGCCAGCAGCTCACTGGGACTGGTCTCCTACGAGCAGTACTTC. The chain recombines TRBV7-2 with TRBJ2-7; TRBD2 might be the D (6 bases). The CDR3 runs to 15 residues. V lost 4 bases, J lost 0 bases, and 13 bases lay in between. Germline assignment: CDR1 SGHTA and CDR2 FQGNSA.

In this sample, this clonotype turned up many times. This chain connects TRBV4-1 to TRBJ1-1; weak D call: TRBD1 (5 bases). This CDR3 spans 15 amino acids. CDR1 MGHRA and CDR2 YSYEKL come from the germline V gene. V was pared by 1 base and J by 1 base, with 10 bases between. The CDR3 protein is CASSQGGTANTEAFF. CDR3 nucleotides: TGCGCCAGCAGCCAAGGGGGGACGGCGAACACTGAAGCTTTCTTT.

This rearrangement joins TRBV10-2 to TRBJ1-2; D remains unclear. Trimming took 4 bases from V and 3 from J, leaving 9 bases between them. The CDR3 covers 13 residues. Germline V gene sequence: CDR1 WSHSY, CDR2 SAAADI. The CDR3 nucleotides read TGCGCCAGCAGTGGTCATGGAGACTATGGCTACACCTTC. Amino acid sequence: CASSGHGDYGYTF.

This clonotype was counted only a few times. The gene calls are TRBV4-2 and TRBJ1-3; D is undetermined. V was trimmed by 0 bases and J by 0 bases, leaving 6 bases between them. The CDR3 totals 15 residues. Looked up from germline, CDR1 is LGHNA and CDR2 is YNFKEQ. The CDR3 sequence: CASSQELDSGNTIYF. CDR3 coding DNA: TGTGCCAGCAGCCAAGAACTGGACTCTGGAAACACCATATATTTT.

In DNA, the CDR3 is TGTGCCAGCAGCCGTGGGACTAGCGGGAGCGAGCAGTACTTC. This translates into CASSRGTSGSEQYF. This rearrangement joins TRBV11-3 to TRBJ2-7; 14 bases are shared with TRBD2. The V gene's germline CDR1 is SGHNT and CDR2 YENEEA. The junction had 3 bases not matched to a gene; V was cut back by 5 bases and J by 6 bases. This CDR3 comprises 14 residues.

Turning to this clonotype: The junction and the germline gene differ at one end; a read error may be behind it. The chain carries TRBV7-2 and TRBJ2-2, with TRBD1 as a possible D gene (5 bases). The CDR3 runs to 15 residues. Germline V gene data show CDR1 as SGHTA and CDR2 as FQGNSA. CDR3 sequence (DNA): TGTGCCAGCGGCTTAATTTCAGGGCGGACCGGGGAGCTGTTTTTT. Its protein product is CASGLISGRTGELFF.

With respect to this clonotype: Given a much more abundant clone one base away, this may be a read error. V gene TRBV6-6 combines with J gene TRBJ1-1, with D perhaps matching TRBD1 (5 bases). Germline CDR1 is MNHNY and CDR2 is SVGAGI (reference sequence). V was trimmed by 6 bases and J by 4 bases, leaving 15 bases between them. The length of the CDR3 is 14 residues. The DNA of the CDR3 is TGTGCCAGCAGGTCCAGGGATTTGAGCACTGAAGCTTTCTTT. Translating it yields CASRSRDLSTEAFF.

This clonotype turned up a few times. This chain links TRBV12-3 or TRBV12-4 with TRBJ2-1, with D possibly being TRBD2 (6 bases). V lost 5 bases to trimming and J lost 10 bases, with 15 bases between them. CDR3 length equals 13 residues. For the CDR3, the DNA is TGTGCCAGCAGTCTCGGACTACCAACCGAGCAGTTCTTC. Protein: CASSLGLPTEQFF.

Details on this clonotype: A much larger clone lies one base from this, so it may be a read error. V usage is TRBV25-1 and J usage is TRBJ2-4; D is unclear. CDR3 length equals 16 residues. The germline V gene has CDR1 MGHDK and CDR2 SYGVNS. V was pared by 4 bases and J by 8 bases, with 21 bases between. The CDR3 protein is CASSGLGTTGRYIQYF. The CDR3 nucleotides read TGTGCCAGCAGTGGATTAGGTACCACGGGCCGGTACATTCAGTACTTC.

As concerns this clonotype: It is likely a read error, because the conserved phenylalanine at the end of the CDR3 is missing. V gene TRBV6-2 or TRBV6-3 combines with J gene TRBJ2-7, with 9 bases matching TRBD2. Germline CDR1 is MNHEY and CDR2 is SVGEGT. V lost 5 bases, J lost 4 bases, and 6 bases stayed unmatched. The CDR3 consists of 14 residues. This chain's CDR3 is CASSRLAVGYEQYA. The CDR3 region has the DNA TGTGCCAGCAGTCGACTAGCGGTGGGATACGAGCAGTACGCC.

This clonotype was recorded many times. V and J are TRBV25-1 and TRBJ2-3; 10 nucleotides line up with TRBD2. The ends lost 7 bases at V and 5 bases at J; junction bases unmatched: 3. Per the germline V gene, CDR1 is MGHDK and CDR2 is SYGVNS. The CDR3 runs to 13 residues. The CDR3 DNA sequence: TGTGCCAGCATAGCGGGGGGTTTAGATACGCAGTATTTT. It encodes CASIAGGLDTQYF.

The V gene is TRBV19, the J gene TRBJ2-1; D is uncertain. Germline CDR1 LNHDA, CDR2 SQIVND (reference sequence). The CDR3 is made up of 13 amino acids. CDR3: CVAPPYVDNEQFF. In DNA, the CDR3 is TGTGTCGCTCCCCCGTACGTAGACAATGAGCAGTTCTTC.

This clonotype has a handful of counts. The chain recombines TRBV6-6 with TRBJ2-7; D is perhaps TRBD2 (6 bases). Deletions cut 2 bases from V and 12 bases from J, with 17 bases between. The CDR3 runs to 13 residues. Germline V gene lookup returns CDR1 MNHNY and CDR2 SVGAGI (reference sequence). The DNA of the CDR3 is TGTGCCAGCAGTTACAGGGCGGACTACGAGTGGTACGTC. Its protein is CASSYRADYEWYV.

Comments on this clonotype: Being one base from a much bigger clone, this may be a read error. CDR3 DNA: TGTGCCAGTAGTCGAAGCAGGGGGTTCCAAGAGACCCAGTACTTC. It yields the protein CASSRSRGFQETQYF. V is TRBV19 and J is TRBJ2-5; the match to TRBD1 covers 7 bases. Unmatched junction bases numbered 7, after V lost 5 bases and J lost 1 base. Per the germline V gene, CDR1 is LNHDA and CDR2 is SQIVND (reference sequence). The CDR3 contains 15 residues.